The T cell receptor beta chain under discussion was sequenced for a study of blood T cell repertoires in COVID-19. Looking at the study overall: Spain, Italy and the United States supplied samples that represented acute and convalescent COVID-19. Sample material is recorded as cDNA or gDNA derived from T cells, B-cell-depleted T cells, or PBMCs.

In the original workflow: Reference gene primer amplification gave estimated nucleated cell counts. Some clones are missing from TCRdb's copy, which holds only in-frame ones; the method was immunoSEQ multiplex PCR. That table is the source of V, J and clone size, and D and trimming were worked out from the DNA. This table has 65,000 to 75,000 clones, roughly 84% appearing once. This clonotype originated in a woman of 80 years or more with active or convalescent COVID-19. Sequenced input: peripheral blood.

The CDR3 DNA reads TGCAGCGCCACGGGACAGGGCAATGAAGCTTTCTTT. Amino acids: CSATGQGNEAFF. The chain is built from TRBV29-1 and TRBJ1-1, with 9 bases fitting TRBD1. The length of the CDR3 is 12 residues. Germline assignment: CDR1 SQVTM and CDR2 ANQGSEA. J was trimmed by 7 bases and V by 7 bases; bases with no gene match: 7.